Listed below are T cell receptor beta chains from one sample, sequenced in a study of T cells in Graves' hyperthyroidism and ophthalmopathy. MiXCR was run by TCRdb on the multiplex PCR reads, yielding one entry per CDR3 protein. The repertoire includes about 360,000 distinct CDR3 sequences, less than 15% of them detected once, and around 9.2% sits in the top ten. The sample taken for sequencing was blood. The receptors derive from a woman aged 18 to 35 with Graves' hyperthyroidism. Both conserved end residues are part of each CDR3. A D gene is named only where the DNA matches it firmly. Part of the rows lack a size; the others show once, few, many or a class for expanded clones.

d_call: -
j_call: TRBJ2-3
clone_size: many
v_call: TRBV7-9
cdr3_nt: TGTGCCAGCAGAGAGGGGTCCGCAGATACGCAGTATTTT
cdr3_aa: CASREGSADTQYF

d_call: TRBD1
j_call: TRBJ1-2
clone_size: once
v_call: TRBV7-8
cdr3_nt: TGTGCCAGCAGCCCCCGGACAGGGGGAATATGGGGCTACACCTTC
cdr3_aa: CASSPRTGGIWGYTF

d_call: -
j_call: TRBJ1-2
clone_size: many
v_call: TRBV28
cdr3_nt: TGTGCCAGCAGCGGCCCCCGGGGGTCCGCCTATGGCTACACCTTC
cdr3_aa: CASSGPRGSAYGYTF

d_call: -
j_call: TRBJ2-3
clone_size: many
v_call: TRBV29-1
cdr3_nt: TGCAGCGTTGGGGACTTATCTAGCACAGATACGCAGTATTTT
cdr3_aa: CSVGDLSSTDTQYF

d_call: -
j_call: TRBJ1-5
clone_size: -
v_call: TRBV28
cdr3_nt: TGTGCCAGCAGTCCTAATAGCAATCAGCCCCAGCATTTT
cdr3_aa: CASSPNSNQPQHF

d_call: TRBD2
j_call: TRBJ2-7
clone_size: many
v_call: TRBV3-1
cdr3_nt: TGTGCCAGCAGCCAAGGGCCGGGTCCGCGGGAGGGCCTCCCCTACGAGCAGTACTTC
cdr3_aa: CASSQGPGPREGLPYEQYF

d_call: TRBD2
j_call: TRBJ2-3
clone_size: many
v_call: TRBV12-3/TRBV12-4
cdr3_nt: TGTGCCAGCAGTCCCCGAGCGGGGGATACGCAGTATTTT
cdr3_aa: CASSPRAGDTQYF

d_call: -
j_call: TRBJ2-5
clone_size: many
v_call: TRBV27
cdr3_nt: TGTGCCAGCAAATGGGGAGGGACCCAGTACTTC
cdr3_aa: CASKWGGTQYF

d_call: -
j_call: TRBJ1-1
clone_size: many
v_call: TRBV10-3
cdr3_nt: TGTGCCATCAAGAGGTCGGCAGGAGTGAACACTGAAGCTTTCTTT
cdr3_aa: CAIKRSAGVNTEAFF

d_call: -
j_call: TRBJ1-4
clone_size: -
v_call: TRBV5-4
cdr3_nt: TGTGCCAGCAGCTTGGCCGGGACTGGGGGGGAAAAACTGTTTTTT
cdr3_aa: CASSLAGTGGEKLFF

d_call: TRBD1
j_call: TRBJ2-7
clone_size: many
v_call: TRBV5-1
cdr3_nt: TGCGCCAGCACCCGCGGGACAGGGGGCGACGAGCAGTACTTC
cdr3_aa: CASTRGTGGDEQYF

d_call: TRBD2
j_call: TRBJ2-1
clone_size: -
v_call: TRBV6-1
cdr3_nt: TGTGCCAGCAGTCCCGCGGGACTAGCCCGGGATGAGCAGTTCTTC
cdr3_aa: CASSPAGLARDEQFF

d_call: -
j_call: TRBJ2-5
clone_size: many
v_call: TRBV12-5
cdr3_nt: TGTGCTAGTGGTTTGACCCTTAATCTCCGGGACGCCCCGAGGGCCCAGTACTTC
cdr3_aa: CASGLTLNLRDAPRAQYF

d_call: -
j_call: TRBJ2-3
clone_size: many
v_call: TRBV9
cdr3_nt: TGTGCCAGCAGTGGTGGCATCACAGATACGCAGTATTTT
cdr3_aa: CASSGGITDTQYF

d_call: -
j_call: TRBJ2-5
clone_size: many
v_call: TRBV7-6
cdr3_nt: TGTGCCAGCAGCCCTTTCTCAGGCCGAGAGACCCAGTACTTC
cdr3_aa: CASSPFSGRETQYF

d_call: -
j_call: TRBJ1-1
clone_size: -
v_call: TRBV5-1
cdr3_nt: TGCGCCAGCAGCTCCTGGCTGGGGGCGAACACTGAAGCTTTCTTT
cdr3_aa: CASSSWLGANTEAFF

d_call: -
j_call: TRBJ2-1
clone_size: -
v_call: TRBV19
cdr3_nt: TGTGCCAGTAGCGAATACAACAGGAATGAGCAGTTCTTC
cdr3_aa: CASSEYNRNEQFF

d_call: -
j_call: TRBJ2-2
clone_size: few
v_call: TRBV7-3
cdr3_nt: TGTGCCAGCAGCTTAGAGGGGCCCAACACCGGGGAGCTGTTTTTT
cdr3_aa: CASSLEGPNTGELFF

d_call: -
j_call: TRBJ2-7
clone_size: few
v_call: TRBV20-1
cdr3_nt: TGCAGTGCTAGCAGCGTTAGGGGCTCCCTTCGCGGAACCTACGAGCAGTACTTC
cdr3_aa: CSASSVRGSLRGTYEQYF

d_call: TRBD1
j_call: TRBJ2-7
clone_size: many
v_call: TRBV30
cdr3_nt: TGTGCCTGGAGATCCTGGGTGGACAGGGACTCCTACGAGCAGTACTTC
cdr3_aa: CAWRSWVDRDSYEQYF

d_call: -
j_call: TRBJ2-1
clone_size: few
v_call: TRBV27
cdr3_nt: TGTGCCAGCAGTACCCCGGCGCTCACGGATGAGCAGTTCTTC
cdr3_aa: CASSTPALTDEQFF

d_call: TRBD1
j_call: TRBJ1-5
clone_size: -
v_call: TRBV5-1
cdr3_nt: TGCGCCAGCAGCTTGGGGACAGGGGGCGGTCAGCCCCAGCATTTT
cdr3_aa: CASSLGTGGGQPQHF

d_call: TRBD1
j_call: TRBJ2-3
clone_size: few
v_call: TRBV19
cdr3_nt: TGTGCCAGCAGACGGGACAGGGGAAGCACAGATACGCAGTATTTT
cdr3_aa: CASRRDRGSTDTQYF

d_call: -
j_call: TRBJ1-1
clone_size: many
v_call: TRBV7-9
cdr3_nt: TGTGCCAGCAGCAGCCACCAGGGAAGGGACACTGAAGCTTTCTTT
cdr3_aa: CASSSHQGRDTEAFF